Following are 22 T cell receptor beta chains from one sample sequenced in a study of T cells in localized non-small cell lung cancer. TCRdb's copy holds only in-frame clones and misses some; the assay was immunoSEQ multiplex PCR. The sample has over 20,000 clones, around nine tenths seen once. This sample comprised peripheral blood, obtained before any cancer treatment. Receptors were obtained from a female donor over 55 with stage I lung adenocarcinoma.

The genes are TRBV5-1 and TRBJ1-2; TRBD1 is a possible D gene (5 bases). The CDR3 totals 13 residues. Per germline, CDR1 SGHRS and CDR2 YFSETQ. V was trimmed by 0 bases and J by 6 bases, leaving 9 bases between them. CDR3 sequence (DNA): TGCGCCAGCAGCTTGGGCGGGGACGATGGCTACACCTTC. Translated, it gives CASSLGGDDGYTF.

The chain couples TRBV5-4 to TRBJ1-1; D not certain. Trimming removed 4 bases from V and 2 bases from J, with 9 bases in between. CDR1 SGHNT and CDR2 YYREEE come from the germline V gene (reference sequence). The length of the CDR3 is 13 residues. CDR3 sequence (DNA): TGTGCCAGCAGCGTAGTACGTAACACTGAAGCTTTCTTT. This gives the protein CASSVVRNTEAFF.

The V call is TRBV6-1, the J call TRBJ1-6; maybe TRBD1 (6 bases). Trimming took off 6 bases at V and 7 bases at J, with 13 bases between the two ends. The CDR3 totals 14 residues. Germline-derived CDR1 and CDR2 are MNHNS and SASEGT. CDR3 protein: CASRITGHNSPLHF. The DNA of the CDR3 is TGTGCCAGCAGGATTACAGGGCACAATTCACCCCTCCACTTT.

This sequence joins TRBV21-1 and TRBJ2-4; the D call of TRBD1 is as the table states it, not checked on the DNA. TRBV21-1 is marked as a pseudogene. The CDR3 loop spans 16 amino acids. The CDR3 DNA reads as TGTGCCAGCAGCACCAGACAGGGGGCAGCCAAAAACATTCAGTACTTC. It translates to CASSTRQGAAKNIQYF.

The V and J genes are TRBV4-2 and TRBJ1-4; 8 bases line up with TRBD1. The germline CDR1 and CDR2 sequences are LGHNA and YNFKEQ. V lost 4 bases and J lost 10; bases outside the gene matches: 11. This CDR3 is 15 amino acids long. The DNA of the CDR3 is TGTGCCAGCAGCCCGGGAGAACAGGGGGGGGGAAAACTGTTTTTT. Its protein is CASSPGEQGGGKLFF.

The gene calls are TRBV27 and TRBJ2-1; D call uncertain. The CDR3 consists of 14 residues. Trimming took 7 bases from V and 0 from J, leaving 10 bases between them. CDR1 and CDR2 from the germline V gene are MNHEY and SMNVEV (reference sequence). In DNA form, the CDR3 reads TGTGCCAGCACCCCAGAGAGCTCCTACAATGAGCAGTTCTTC. Translating gives CASTPESSYNEQFF.

This rearrangement joins TRBV9 to TRBJ2-6, with no clear D. CDR1 SGDLS and CDR2 YYNGEE come from the germline V gene. This CDR3 spans 17 amino acids. Deletions cut 0 bases from V and 0 bases from J, with 10 bases between. CDR3 nucleotide sequence: TGTGCCAGCAGCGTAGGATCGGCGGTCTCTGGGGCCAACGTCCTGACTTTC. This gives the protein CASSVGSAVSGANVLTF.

The genes are TRBV2 and TRBJ1-1; D is uncertain. Deletions cut 4 bases from V and 0 bases from J, with 6 bases between. CDR3 length: 13 residues. Germline assignment: CDR1 SNHLY and CDR2 FYNNEI. The CDR3 sequence: CASSGQMNTEAFF. Here the CDR3 DNA reads TGTGCCAGCAGTGGGCAGATGAACACTGAAGCTTTCTTT.

The V gene is TRBV30, the J gene TRBJ1-1; D is perhaps TRBD1 (5 bases). V was trimmed by 5 bases and J by 6 bases, leaving 13 bases between them. Germline CDR1 is GTSNPN and CDR2 is SVGIG (reference sequence). The CDR3 runs 12 residues. As DNA, the CDR3 is TGTGCCTGGGGTAGGCTAGGGGCTGAAGCTTTCTTT. Its protein product is CAWGRLGAEAFF.

This clone was detected once. The chain couples TRBV19 to TRBJ1-2; D gene uncertain. Trimming stripped 1 base from V and 2 bases from J, with 17 bases between. CDR1 LNHDA and CDR2 SQIVND come from the germline V gene (reference sequence). The CDR3 consists of 17 residues. The CDR3 region has the DNA TGTGCCAGTAGTATAGGTACAGACTCGAGGCTCAACTATGGCTACACCTTC. The encoded protein is CASSIGTDSRLNYGYTF.

This clone was counted between two and nine times. The genes are TRBV4-2 and TRBJ1-4, with TRBD1 as a possible D gene (5 bases). The CDR3 length is 16 residues. Trimming stripped 2 bases from V and 8 bases from J, with 18 bases between. The germline V gene has CDR1 LGHNA and CDR2 YNFKEQ. DNA of the CDR3: TGTGCCAGCAGCCAAAGGGACGTCCGGTACGAAGAAAAACTGTTTTTT. Amino acids: CASSQRDVRYEEKLFF.

The V call is TRBV6-1, the J call TRBJ2-7; D may correspond to TRBD1 or TRBD2 (6 bases each). V lost 4 bases and J 1 base, leaving 14 bases between the germline ends. Germline V gene data show CDR1 as MNHNS and CDR2 as SASEGT. CDR3 length equals 15 residues. The CDR3 nucleotides read TGTGCCAGCAGTGGGGCCTGGAGGGGGTCCTACGAGCAGTACTTC. Protein sequence: CASSGAWRGSYEQYF.

CDR3 bases: TGCAGCGTTTACAGGGGGGGGGTGAACACTGAAGCTTTCTTT. It is translated as CSVYRGGVNTEAFF. The V call is TRBV29-1, the J call TRBJ1-1; 8 bases fit TRBD1. Germline V gene lookup returns CDR1 SQVTM and CDR2 ANQGSEA. J gave up 0 bases and V 5 bases, and 5 bases lay outside the gene matches. The CDR3 consists of 14 residues.

The sample holds one count of this clone. The chain links TRBV25-1 to TRBJ1-4, with TRBD1 matching over 8 bases. There are 13 residues in the CDR3. CDR1 MGHDK and CDR2 SYGVNS come from the germline V gene. V dropped 8 bases and J dropped 8; count of bases not matched to a gene: 7. The CDR3 loop reads CASSGQGVEKLFF. CDR3 nucleotide sequence: TGTGCCAGCTCAGGACAGGGAGTGGAAAAACTGTTTTTT.

The table lists this clone with a few counts. The rearrangement links TRBV4-1 to TRBJ1-2, with D possibly TRBD1 on 6 matching bases. In germline, CDR1 is MGHRA, CDR2 YSYEKL. There are 14 residues in the CDR3. V dropped 3 bases and J dropped 3 bases, with 11 bases sitting between them. CDR3 loop: CASSHLGAYYGYTF. The CDR3 DNA reads TGCGCCAGCAGCCACCTGGGGGCCTACTATGGCTACACCTTC.

This clone has only a few counts. V and J are TRBV4-2 and TRBJ2-7, with 10 nucleotides matching TRBD2. Trimming removed 0 bases from V and 0 bases from J; junction bases left unmatched: 5. Germline V gives CDR1 LGHNA, CDR2 YNFKEQ. The CDR3 sequence is 17 residues long. The CDR3 region has the DNA TGTGCCAGCAGCCAAGAACCACTAGCGGGGAGCTCCTACGAGCAGTACTTC. As protein: CASSQEPLAGSSYEQYF.

This chain links TRBV5-1 with TRBJ1-4; unclear D gene. Germline values: CDR1 SGHRS, CDR2 YFSETQ. The length of the CDR3 is 15 residues. Between the trimmed V and J ends, which lost 6 bases and 1 base, there was a span of 13 bases. The CDR3 sequence: CASKETPKTNEKLFF. The CDR3 nucleotides are TGCGCCAGCAAGGAAACCCCGAAAACTAATGAAAAACTGTTTTTT.

In this sample, this clone turned up once. The gene calls are TRBV11-3 and TRBJ1-3; the match to TRBD1 covers 11 bases. The trim removed 4 bases at V and 0 bases at J, leaving 5 bases unmatched. This CDR3 is 17 amino acids long. Germline V gene lookup returns CDR1 SGHNT and CDR2 YENEEA. CDR3 in amino acids: CASSSRDRGSSGNTIYF. As DNA, the CDR3 is TGTGCCAGCAGCTCCCGGGACAGGGGGAGCTCTGGAAACACCATATATTTT.

Only one count was recorded for this clone. CDR3 amino acids: CASSVATDTEAFF. The CDR3 nucleotides read TGTGCCAGCAGCGTAGCTACGGACACTGAAGCTTTCTTT. The chain combines TRBV9 with TRBJ1-1; D remains unclear. This CDR3 has 13 residues. Per germline, CDR1 SGDLS and CDR2 YYNGEE. With 0 bases removed from V and 3 bases from J, the gap between germline ends came to 6 bases.

CDR3 sequence: CSVREGTGNYGYTF. The CDR3 DNA reads as TGCAGCGTTCGAGAGGGGACAGGGAACTATGGCTACACCTTC. The genes are TRBV29-1 and TRBJ1-2, with 9 positions matching TRBD1. The J segment lost 2 bases and the V segment lost 5 bases, leaving 6 bases of the junction unmatched. The CDR3 runs 14 residues. The V gene's germline CDR1 is SQVTM and CDR2 ANQGSEA.

V usage is TRBV5-1 and J usage is TRBJ2-6; D may match TRBD1 or TRBD2 (6 bases each). Germline V gene sequence: CDR1 SGHRS, CDR2 YFSETQ. The CDR3 is made up of 17 amino acids. Trimming removed 0 bases from V and 2 bases from J, with 12 bases in between. The CDR3 DNA follows: TGCGCCAGCAGCTTGGAACAGGGAGGTGCTGGGGCCAACGTCCTGACTTTC. The encoded protein is CASSLEQGGAGANVLTF.

The chain has TRBV15 and TRBJ2-2, with TRBD1 matching over 8 bases. With 0 bases clipped from V and 4 bases from J, the junction kept 7 bases outside the gene matches. The CDR3 length is 17 residues. The germline gives CDR1 LNHNV, CDR2 YYDKDF (reference sequence). CDR3 nucleotides: TGTGCCACCAGCAGAGACCAGACAGGGGCAAGCACCGGGGAGCTGTTTTTT. Its protein product is CATSRDQTGASTGELFF.